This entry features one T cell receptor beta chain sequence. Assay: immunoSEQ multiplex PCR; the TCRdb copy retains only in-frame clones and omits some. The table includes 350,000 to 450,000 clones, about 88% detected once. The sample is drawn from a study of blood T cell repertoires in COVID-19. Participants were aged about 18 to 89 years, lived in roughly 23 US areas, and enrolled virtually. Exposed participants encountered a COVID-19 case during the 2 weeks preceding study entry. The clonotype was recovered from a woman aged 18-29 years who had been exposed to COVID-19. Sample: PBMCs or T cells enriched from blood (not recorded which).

The DNA for the CDR3 is TGTGCCAGCAGTGAACAGGGGGGTTCCGGGGAGCTGTTTTTT. This encodes CASSEQGGSGELFF. The genes are TRBV25-1 and TRBJ2-2, with D possibly being TRBD1 (7 bases). Trimming took 2 bases from V and 6 from J, leaving 10 bases between them. CDR1 MGHDK and CDR2 SYGVNS come from the germline V gene. The CDR3 has 14 amino acids.